Below, 26 T cell receptor beta chains from the same sample are listed, as sequenced in a study of shared clonotypes between healthy human individuals. The protocol was immunoSEQ multiplex PCR, while the TCRdb copy is restricted to in-frame clones and leaves out a portion. Seen here are about 2.4 million clones, approximately 93% observed once, and the top ten hold about 0.39%. Sequencing was carried out using naive CD4+ T cells from PBMCs. Sample subset: CD45RA+ positively selected. The source is a man younger than 30 in good health. Some clones in this sample may be carry-over from other donors' samples.

This chain connects TRBV4-1 to TRBJ2-3, with 9 bases that match TRBD2. This CDR3 is built from 14 residues. The V gene end was trimmed by 7 bases and the J gene end by 5 bases; junction bases not matched to a gene: 7. Germline values: CDR1 MGHRA, CDR2 YSYEKL. The CDR3 bases are TGCGCCAGCAACTCTGGCGGGAGGGAAGATACGCAGTATTTT. Translated, it gives CASNSGGREDTQYF.

This chain joins TRBV7-2 and TRBJ1-2; D remains ambiguous. The CDR3 extends over 14 amino acids. Germline V gene data show CDR1 as SGHTA and CDR2 as FQGNSA. Between the trimmed V and J ends, which lost 2 bases and 2 bases, there was a span of 9 bases. The DNA of the CDR3 is TGTGCCAGCAGCTTATCACCAGGAAACTATGGCTACACCTTC. This codes for CASSLSPGNYGYTF. Full variable domain (outside the CDR3, taken from reference TRBV7-2 and TRBJ1-2): GAGVSQSPSNKVTEKGKDVELRCDPISGHTALYWYRQSLGQGLEFLIYFQGNSAPDKSGLPSDRFSAERTGGSVSTLTIQRTQQEDSAVYLCASSLSPGNYGYTFGSGTRLTVV.

V and J are TRBV19 and TRBJ2-7, with a weak D call TRBD2 (6 bases). V dropped 2 bases and J dropped 0 bases, with 17 bases sitting between them. Per germline, CDR1 LNHDA and CDR2 SQIVND (reference sequence). The CDR3 spans 17 residues. The CDR3 here is CASSISPGLQPSYEQYF. In nucleotides, the CDR3 is TGTGCCAGTAGTATATCCCCGGGACTGCAACCCTCCTACGAGCAGTACTTC.

This clone was recorded once. The gene calls are TRBV28 and TRBJ1-5; 11 bases are a match to TRBD1. The junction had 10 bases not matched to a gene; V was cut back by 1 base and J by 5 bases. The CDR3 runs 18 residues. Germline values: CDR1 MDHEN, CDR2 SYDVKM. The DNA for the CDR3 is TGTGCCAGCAGTTTATTTGTGGGACAGGGGGTTGGTTATCAGCCCCAGCATTTT. Its protein is CASSLFVGQGVGYQPQHF.

The rearrangement joins TRBV6-5 to TRBJ1-2; TRBD1 aligns across 7 bases. J lost 6 bases, V lost 5 bases, and 9 bases had no gene match. Germline V gene sequence: CDR1 MNHEY, CDR2 SVGAGI. The CDR3 has 14 residues. For the CDR3, the DNA is TGTGCCAGCAGTCGTAAGACAGGGATGAATGGCTACACCTTC. This encodes CASSRKTGMNGYTF.

V and J are TRBV15 and TRBJ1-2, with 7 bases identical to TRBD1. The CDR3 loop spans 16 amino acids. Germline CDR1 and CDR2: LNHNV and YYDKDF (reference sequence). V lost 1 base and J lost 4; bases outside the gene matches: 9. CDR3 bases: TGTGCCACCAGCAGAGTAGGGACAGCTAGGACCTATGGCTACACCTTC. As protein: CATSRVGTARTYGYTF.

This clone was detected only a few times. The V and J genes are TRBV19 and TRBJ1-5; D gene unclear. Germline assignment: CDR1 LNHDA and CDR2 SQIVND (reference sequence). Deletions cut 1 base from V and 4 bases from J, with 11 bases between. The CDR3 is 15 residues long. The CDR3 region has the DNA TGTGCCAGTAGTATAGGTCGAACAGAAAATCAGCCCCAGCATTTT. Translating it yields CASSIGRTENQPQHF.

The chain is built from TRBV7-3 and TRBJ2-1; possibly TRBD1 or TRBD2 for D (5 bases each). V gave up 1 base and J gave up 9 bases, with 16 bases separating them. Germline V gene sequence: CDR1 SGHTA, CDR2 FQGTGA. CDR3 length: 15 amino acids. The CDR3 DNA reads as TGTGCCAGCAGCTTAAATCGTGCCGGGACCGGTGAGCAGTTCTTC. Encoded protein: CASSLNRAGTGEQFF.

The chain employs TRBV29-1 and TRBJ1-1; TRBD1 is a possible D gene (5 bases). CDR3 length: 14 amino acids. The V end lost 3 bases, the J end lost 0 bases, and 11 bases lay between the germline ends. Germline V gene lookup returns CDR1 SQVTM and CDR2 ANQGSEA. Here the CDR3 DNA reads TGCAGCGTTGACCTTTCCAGGGTGAACACTGAAGCTTTCTTT. This sequence encodes CSVDLSRVNTEAFF.

This sequence joins TRBV7-2 and TRBJ1-1; D might be TRBD1 (6 bases). This CDR3 is 17 amino acids long. Trimming took off 0 bases at V and 0 bases at J, with 14 bases between the two ends. Per the germline V gene, CDR1 is SGHTA and CDR2 is FQGNSA. CDR3 protein: CASSLAPPGHMNTEAFF. CDR3 bases: TGTGCCAGCAGCTTAGCTCCGCCGGGACATATGAACACTGAAGCTTTCTTT. Based on the CDR3 plus reference TRBV7-2 and TRBJ1-1, the full variable domain is GAGVSQSPSNKVTEKGKDVELRCDPISGHTALYWYRQSLGQGLEFLIYFQGNSAPDKSGLPSDRFSAERTGGSVSTLTIQRTQQEDSAVYLCASSLAPPGHMNTEAFFGQGTRLTVV.

V gene TRBV29-1 combines with J gene TRBJ2-5, with D possibly being TRBD1 (6 bases). Germline values: CDR1 SQVTM, CDR2 ANQGSEA. V was pared by 8 bases and J by 5 bases, with 18 bases between. CDR3 length: 13 residues. The CDR3 nucleotides are TGCAGCACCGGACAGCGACTCAGGGAGACCCAGTACTTC. Translated: CSTGQRLRETQYF.

The chain is built from TRBV10-1 and TRBJ2-3; 10 positions agree with TRBD2. Trimming at V came to 8 bases and at J to 4 bases, leaving 12 bases not matched to a gene. Germline V gives CDR1 WNHNN, CDR2 SYGVQD (reference sequence). The CDR3 runs to 16 residues. In DNA, the CDR3 is TGCGCCAGCCACCGGGGAGAGCGGGAGGGCGCAGATACGCAGTATTTT. The encoded protein is CASHRGEREGADTQYF.

The rearrangement joins TRBV4-3 to TRBJ1-6, with D unresolved. The CDR3 covers 15 residues. Deletions cut 0 bases from V and 4 bases from J, with 7 bases between. CDR1 is LGHNA, CDR2 YSLEER, per germline. Here the CDR3 reads CASSQDHKYNSPLHF. In DNA form, the CDR3 reads TGCGCCAGCAGCCAAGACCATAAATATAATTCACCCCTCCACTTT.

The chain uses TRBV5-4 and TRBJ2-3; TRBD2 is a possible D gene (6 bases). CDR1 is SGHNT, CDR2 YYREEE, per germline (reference sequence). Between the trimmed V and J ends, which lost 4 bases and 10 bases, there was a span of 16 bases. The CDR3 loop spans 13 amino acids. CDR3 loop: CASSPGTWGAQYF. In DNA, the CDR3 is TGTGCCAGCAGCCCAGGGACCTGGGGGGCGCAGTATTTT.

The chain carries TRBV5-1 and TRBJ1-1; D uncertain. Germline CDR1 and CDR2: SGHRS and YFSETQ. V was trimmed by 3 bases and J by 1 base, leaving 10 bases between them. CDR3 length equals 14 residues. The CDR3 DNA sequence: TGCGCCAGCAGCTCTAGGACTGCGAACACTGAAGCTTTCTTT. Translating it yields CASSSRTANTEAFF.

Notes on this clone: Additional DNA sequences in this sample encode the identical CDR3. The rearrangement joins TRBV6-5 to TRBJ2-5, with 8 bases fitting TRBD1. The better agreement between TRBJ2-7 and the DNA end casts doubt on the J call. Germline V lookup: CDR1 MNHEY, CDR2 SVGAGI. This CDR3 has 15 residues. CDR3 coding DNA: TGTGCCAGCAGTTACTCGCGCAGGGGGCCGTACGAGCAGTACTTC. Translated: CASSYSRRGPYEQYF.

The CDR3 sequence: CASSLGPGQQPQHF. CDR3 nucleotide sequence: TGTGCCAGCAGCTTGGGGCCCGGGCAACAGCCCCAGCATTTT. This chain connects TRBV7-2 to TRBJ1-5; D is possibly TRBD1 (5 bases). Trimming shortened V by 3 bases and J by 7 bases, and 13 bases separated the two germline ends. The CDR3 totals 14 residues. Germline V gene sequence: CDR1 SGHTA, CDR2 FQGNSA.

This sequence joins TRBV5-1 and TRBJ2-7, with 8 nucleotides matching TRBD1. V shed 0 bases, J shed 3 bases, and the junction held 2 bases outside the gene matches. Germline V gene sequence: CDR1 SGHRS, CDR2 YFSETQ. The CDR3 is 14 residues long. CDR3: CASSLARGLYEQYF. The CDR3 DNA follows: TGCGCCAGCAGCTTGGCCAGGGGGCTCTACGAGCAGTACTTC.

V gene TRBV30 combines with J gene TRBJ2-1; 8 nucleotides match TRBD2. Germline trimming cut 3 bases from V and 9 bases from J; bases unmatched to any gene: 10. The CDR3 runs 14 residues. CDR1 GTSNPN and CDR2 SVGIG come from the germline V gene (reference sequence). The CDR3 sequence is CAWRLGGRGGEQFF. CDR3 bases: TGTGCCTGGAGGCTGGGCGGCCGGGGGGGTGAGCAGTTCTTC.

Concerning this clone: The sample holds other DNA sequences that translate to the same CDR3. The genes are TRBV9 and TRBJ2-7, with D unclear. This CDR3 has 14 residues. V shed 2 bases and J shed 1 base, with 10 bases lying between them. Germline V CDR1 and CDR2: SGDLS, YYNGEE. CDR3 DNA: TGTGCCAGCAGCGTGGGTCTAGGGTCCTACGAGCAGTACTTC. It codes for CASSVGLGSYEQYF. Full variable domain (missing parts from reference TRBV9 and TRBJ2-7): DSGVTQTPKHLITATGQRVTLRCSPRSGDLSVYWYQQSLDQGLQFLIQYYNGEERAKGNILERFSAQQFPDLHSELNLSSLELGDSALYFCASSVGLGSYEQYFGPGTRLTVT.

The J gene is TRBJ2-5, the V gene TRBV7-9, with D perhaps matching TRBD2 (6 bases). CDR1 is SEHNR and CDR2 is FQNEAQ in the germline V gene (reference sequence). Trimming stripped 4 bases from V and 1 base from J, with 10 bases between. This CDR3 is built from 14 residues. The CDR3 DNA sequence: TGTGCCAGCAGCTCCCCCGGGAGCCAAGAGACCCAGTACTTC. Protein product: CASSSPGSQETQYF.

V gene TRBV6-1 combines with J gene TRBJ1-3; D uncertain. Trimming took off 3 bases at V and 3 bases at J, with 12 bases between the two ends. CDR3 length equals 15 residues. CDR1 and CDR2 (germline): MNHNS, SASEGT. The CDR3 region has the DNA TGTGCCAGCAGTGAGATCGGAAGTTTTGGAAACACCATATATTTT. Protein sequence: CASSEIGSFGNTIYF.

CDR3 nucleotide sequence: TGTGCCAGCCGCAGGGGGGCAATGAACACTGAAGCTTTCTTT. Its translation is CASRRGAMNTEAFF. The gene calls are TRBV6-5 and TRBJ1-1; TRBD1 aligns across 7 bases. There are 14 residues in the CDR3. The junction had 6 bases not matched to a gene; V was cut back by 8 bases and J by 0 bases. The germline gives CDR1 MNHEY, CDR2 SVGAGI.

J is TRBJ2-5 and V is TRBV10-3; 8 bases line up with TRBD2. CDR3 length: 14 residues. The V and J ends lost 2 bases and 5 bases, in that order; junction bases with no gene match: 4. Germline CDR1 reads ENHRY; CDR2 reads SYGVKD. The CDR3, as DNA: TGTGCCATCAGTGAGCCTCGGACTAGCGAGACCCAGTACTTC. Its protein product is CAISEPRTSETQYF.

This clone occurred once. The chain uses TRBV14 and TRBJ2-7, with D possibly matching TRBD1 (5 bases). This CDR3 is 13 amino acids long. Germline assignment: CDR1 SGHDN and CDR2 FVKESK. V was shortened by 4 bases and J by 6 bases, with 13 bases between the two germline ends. The CDR3 region is CASSPRTKSEQYF. DNA for the CDR3: TGTGCCAGCAGCCCTCGGACAAAATCCGAGCAGTACTTC.

The chain recombines TRBV18 with TRBJ2-7; D is possibly TRBD2 (6 bases). Germline CDR1 is KGHSH and CDR2 is LQKENI. The CDR3 contains 16 residues. The V and J ends lost 5 bases and 5 bases respectively, with 22 bases between them. The CDR3 reads CASSAGPGGGEDEQYF. In DNA form, the CDR3 reads TGTGCCAGCTCAGCCGGCCCGGGTGGAGGGGAGGACGAGCAGTACTTC. Drawing the rest from reference TRBV18 and TRBJ2-7, the complete variable domain is NAGVMQNPRHLVRRRGQEARLRCSPMKGHSHVYWYRQLPEEGLKFMVYLQKENIIDESGMPKERFSAEFPKEGPSILRIQQVVRGDSAAYFCASSAGPGGGEDEQYFGPGTRLTVT.